This TCR beta chain was captured by sequencing in a study of blood T cell repertoires in COVID-19. The V gene's germline CDR1 is LGHNA and CDR2 YSLEER. The V end was cut by 1 base, the J end by 0 bases, with 9 bases between. The CDR3 contains 15 residues. Repertoires were generated with immunoSEQ multiplex PCR, while TCRdb's copy carries only in-frame clones and drops some. The table has roughly 120,000 clones, more than 80% seen once; the top ten hold 3.2%. The sample was peripheral blood. The clonotype was recovered from a woman of 80 years or more with COVID-19, enrolled during active disease. V usage is TRBV4-3 and J usage is TRBJ1-2; D gene ambiguous. The CDR3, as DNA: TGCGCCAGCAGCCAAGGGGCGGGAGCTAACTATGGCTACACCTTC. Translating it yields CASSQGAGANYGYTF.